The 31 T cell receptor beta chains given below trace back to one sample, sequenced in a study of T cells after posttransplantation cyclophosphamide. Sequencing used immunoSEQ multiplex PCR; TCRdb keeps in-frame clones, though not all of them. The sample lists about 24,000 clones, none appearing once, the ten largest making up 6.6%. Input material: PBMCs. The receptors were sampled from a woman aged 55-69 years in good health, CMV-negative, and a related stem cell transplant donor.

This clone showed up many times. The V call is TRBV18, the J call TRBJ2-1, with TRBD1 as a possible D gene (6 bases). V was pared by 3 bases and J by 5 bases, with 17 bases between. The CDR3 loop spans 16 amino acids. Germline lookup yields CDR1 KGHSH and CDR2 LQKENI. The CDR3 DNA reads TGTGCCAGCTCACCCTTGGGGCAGGGGTGGAACAATGAGCAGTTCTTC. As protein: CASSPLGQGWNNEQFF.

This clone has just a few counts. The V call is TRBV11-2, the J call TRBJ2-7; 12 nucleotides agree with TRBD2. The junction had 2 bases not matched to a gene; V was cut back by 5 bases and J by 0 bases. This CDR3 has 15 amino acids. Germline V gene data show CDR1 as SGHAT and CDR2 as FQNNGV. DNA for the CDR3: TGTGCCAGCAGCCGGACTAGCGGGGCCTCCTACGAGCAGTACTTC. Translating it yields CASSRTSGASYEQYF.

Ten or more counts support this clone. This chain links TRBV7-2 with TRBJ2-6, with D tentatively TRBD1 (5 bases). CDR1 is SGHTA and CDR2 is FQGNSA in the germline V gene. This CDR3 comprises 16 residues. V was trimmed by 1 base and J by 4 bases, leaving 11 bases between them. This CDR3 reads CASSLGQGWGANVLTF. DNA of the CDR3: TGTGCCAGCAGCTTAGGGCAGGGATGGGGGGCCAACGTCCTGACTTTC.

This clone has more than one count but fewer than ten. One end of the junction varies from germline; a read error may be responsible. This sample includes further DNA sequences coding for the same CDR3. The genes are TRBV11-2 and TRBJ1-1, with D tentatively TRBD1 (6 bases). Germline CDR1 and CDR2: SGHAT and FQNNGV. The CDR3 has 16 amino acids. The chain's CDR3 is CASSLGWAGVNTEAFF. CDR3 sequence (DNA): TGTGCCAGCAGCTTAGGATGGGCAGGGGTTAACACTGAAGCCTTCTTT.

This clone has only a few counts. The chain joins TRBV5-1 to TRBJ2-5, with 11 bases that match TRBD2. V dropped 4 bases and J dropped 1; count of bases not matched to a gene: 3. Looked up from germline, CDR1 is SGHRS and CDR2 is YFSETQ. The CDR3 has 15 residues. The CDR3 loop is CASSPGTSGQETQYF. Written as DNA, the CDR3 is TGCGCCAGCAGCCCCGGGACTAGCGGCCAAGAGACCCAGTACTTC. The full variable domain, rest sourced from reference TRBV5-1 and TRBJ2-5, is KAGVTQTPRYLIKTRGQQVTLSCSPISGHRSVSWYQQTPGQGLQFLFEYFSETQRNKGNFPGRFSGRQFSNSRSEMNVSTLELGDSALYLCASSPGTSGQETQYFGPGTRLLVL.

This clone was detected ten times or more. The CDR3 DNA follows: TGTGCCAGTACCCGGGACTTCCTATCGAACACCGGGGAGCTGTTTTTT. Encoded protein: CASTRDFLSNTGELFF. The chain joins TRBV19 to TRBJ2-2, with D possibly matching TRBD2 (6 bases). CDR1 and CDR2 from the germline V gene are LNHDA and SQIVND (reference sequence). Trimming removed 7 bases at V and 0 bases at J, with 15 bases between. CDR3 length equals 16 residues.

This clone was seen repeatedly, ten times or more. V gene TRBV4-1 combines with J gene TRBJ2-1; 9 bases agree with TRBD2. In germline, CDR1 is MGHRA, CDR2 YSYEKL. With V trimmed by 7 bases and J by 1 base, 8 bases remained unmatched. The CDR3 consists of 16 residues. CDR3 nucleotides: TGCGCCAGCATTGGCGGGGGGGCCCGGTCCTACAATGAGCAGTTCTTC. Amino acid sequence: CASIGGGARSYNEQFF.

This clone was observed at least ten times. The rearrangement uses TRBV10-3 and TRBJ2-1; 7 bases align to TRBD1. Germline-derived CDR1 and CDR2 are ENHRY and SYGVKD. V dropped 8 bases and J dropped 6; count of bases not matched to a gene: 7. The length of the CDR3 is 13 residues. The chain's CDR3 is CAIAPGQTNEQFF. The DNA of the CDR3 is TGTGCCATCGCTCCGGGACAGACCAATGAGCAGTTCTTC.

The sample holds many counts of this clone. The chain has TRBV5-1 and TRBJ2-1; weak D call: TRBD1 (7 bases). The germline V gene has CDR1 SGHRS and CDR2 YFSETQ. V lost 5 bases to trimming and J lost 1 base, with 16 bases between them. This CDR3 spans 16 amino acids. CDR3 sequence: CASSGGGGSSYNEQFF. CDR3 DNA: TGCGCCAGCAGTGGTGGAGGGGGCTCTTCCTACAATGAGCAGTTCTTC.

The sample holds many counts of this clone. CDR3 nucleotides: TGTGCCACACGAGGAGCGGATACCTACGAGCAGTACTTC. It yields the protein CATRGADTYEQYF. J is TRBJ2-7 and V is TRBV6-6, with a tentative D call TRBD2 (5 bases). This CDR3 has 13 residues. V lost 10 bases to trimming and J lost 2 bases, with 15 bases between them. Germline assignment: CDR1 MNHNY and CDR2 SVGAGI (reference sequence).

This clone was seen repeatedly, ten times or more. V is TRBV6-5 and J is TRBJ2-7, with D perhaps matching TRBD2 (7 bases). Trimming took off 6 bases at V and 7 bases at J, with 19 bases between the two ends. Per the germline V gene, CDR1 is MNHEY and CDR2 is SVGAGI. CDR3 length: 14 residues. The CDR3: CASSLAEGDREQYF. CDR3 DNA: TGTGCCAGCAGCCTAGCGGAGGGGGATCGGGAGCAGTACTTC.

This clone was picked up a small number of times. The chain carries TRBV18 and TRBJ2-1, with TRBD2 matching 12 bases. The germline gives CDR1 KGHSH, CDR2 LQKENI. The ends lost 1 base at V and 0 bases at J; junction bases unmatched: 7. This CDR3 has 19 residues. The CDR3 here is CASSPLRTSGTSSYNEQFF. DNA of the CDR3: TGTGCCAGCTCACCACTGAGGACTAGCGGGACGAGCTCCTACAATGAGCAGTTCTTC.

This clone appeared many times. The junction departs from the called germline gene at one end, perhaps through a read error. Other nucleotide sequences from this sample produce the same CDR3. This rearrangement joins TRBV5-1 to TRBJ2-3, with TRBD1 identical over 7 bases. The germline CDR1 and CDR2 sequences are SGHRS and YFSETQ. This CDR3 spans 15 amino acids. The CDR3 sequence is CASSWEQGLADTQYF. In nucleotides, the CDR3 is TGCGCCAGTAGCTGGGAACAGGGGTTAGCCGATACGCAGTATTTT.

This clone came up many times. V gene TRBV7-9 combines with J gene TRBJ2-7, with D possibly being TRBD1 (5 bases). This CDR3 has 12 residues. Germline-derived CDR1 and CDR2 are SEHNR and FQNEAQ (reference sequence). The CDR3 DNA follows: TGTGCCAGCAGCTTAGAATCCGGACACCTGCACGTC. Its translation is CASSLESGHLHV.

V and J are TRBV9 and TRBJ1-4; D is uncertain. The V end lost 0 bases, the J end lost 0 bases, and 15 bases lay between the germline ends. CDR1 and CDR2 (germline): SGDLS, YYNGEE. The CDR3 spans 18 residues. Here the CDR3 reads CASSVGPSPEATNEKLFF. The DNA for the CDR3 is TGTGCCAGCAGCGTAGGTCCCTCGCCGGAGGCAACTAATGAAAAACTGTTTTTT.

This clone was seen ten or more times. DNA of the CDR3: TGTGCCAGTAGTCCAGGCGGGGAGACCCAGTACTTC. Encoded protein: CASSPGGETQYF. The gene calls are TRBV19 and TRBJ2-5; TRBD2 is a possible D gene (5 bases). The V gene lost 5 bases and the J gene lost 5 bases, with 9 bases spanning the gap. CDR3 size: 12 residues. Germline assignment: CDR1 LNHDA and CDR2 SQIVND (reference sequence).

This clone was counted between two and nine times. The rearrangement uses TRBV29-1 and TRBJ2-7, with TRBD2 as a possible D gene (7 bases). In germline, CDR1 is SQVTM, CDR2 ANQGSEA. There are 11 residues in the CDR3. Trimming cost V 6 bases and J 6 bases, with 12 bases left between them. CDR3 bases: TGCAGCGTGGAGGGGGGGTCCGAGCAGTACTTC. This sequence encodes CSVEGGSEQYF.

This clone was counted at least ten times. The J gene is TRBJ1-1, the V gene TRBV2; D ambiguous. The CDR3 extends over 14 amino acids. V was pared by 1 base and J by 0 bases, with 6 bases between. The germline CDR1 and CDR2 sequences are SNHLY and FYNNEI. The CDR3 DNA sequence: TGTGCCAGCAGTGAAGGAGGGATGAACACTGAAGCTTTCTTT. Its protein is CASSEGGMNTEAFF.

This clone was found many times. This chain joins TRBV5-4 and TRBJ2-3, with 9 bases identical to TRBD2. Germline CDR1 is SGHNT and CDR2 is YYREEE (reference sequence). The trim removed 5 bases at V and 2 bases at J, leaving 6 bases unmatched. The CDR3 runs 15 residues. The CDR3 reads CASRSPSGNTDTQYF. CDR3 DNA: TGTGCCAGCAGGTCTCCTAGCGGGAACACAGATACGCAGTATTTT. Using reference TRBV5-4 and TRBJ2-3 for the parts outside the CDR3, the full variable domain is ETGVTQSPTHLIKTRGQQVTLRCSSQSGHNTVSWYQQALGQGPQFIFQYYREEENGRGNFPPRFSGLQFPNYSSELNVNALELDDSALYLCASRSPSGNTDTQYFGPGTRLTVL.

This clone was detected only a few times. The J gene is TRBJ2-3, the V gene TRBV4-3, with 13 positions matching TRBD2. The CDR3 is 17 residues long. CDR1 and CDR2 from the germline V gene are LGHNA and YSLEER. V trimming: 0 bases; J trimming: 6 bases; junction bases outside the gene matches: 6. The CDR3 protein is CASSQDLTSGGADTQYF. Written as DNA, the CDR3 is TGCGCCAGCAGCCAAGATCTCACTAGCGGGGGGGCGGATACGCAGTATTTT.

In its sample, this clone was seen many times. The V call is TRBV30, the J call TRBJ1-3, with TRBD1 as a possible D gene (5 bases). CDR1 and CDR2 from the germline V gene are GTSNPN and SVGIG (reference sequence). The germline V and J ends were trimmed by 3 bases and 2 bases, with 14 bases remaining between them. This CDR3 has 15 residues. DNA of the CDR3: TGTGCCTGGAGCGCCGGGACTCCGGCTGGAAACACCATATATTTT. Translation gives CAWSAGTPAGNTIYF.

A word on this clone: In this CDR3 the conserved last residue, phenylalanine or tryptophan, is missing, so a read error is likely. The CDR3 protein is CASSPRQGARNQPQHL. CDR3 coding DNA: TGTGCCAGCAGTCCAAGACAGGGGGCGAGAAATCAGCCCCAGCATCTT. The chain carries TRBV28 and TRBJ1-5; 10 nucleotides agree with TRBD1. The CDR3 spans 16 residues. Looked up from germline, CDR1 is MDHEN and CDR2 is SYDVKM. The J segment lost 4 bases and the V segment lost 5 bases, leaving 8 bases of the junction unmatched.

V usage is TRBV9 and J usage is TRBJ2-3; no reliable D call. Germline V gives CDR1 SGDLS, CDR2 YYNGEE. This CDR3 has 16 amino acids. V was cut by 0 bases and J by 1 base, with 12 bases left in between. CDR3 in amino acids: CASSVEGLGGTDTQYF. CDR3 in DNA: TGTGCCAGCAGCGTAGAAGGCCTAGGAGGCACAGATACGCAGTATTTT.

The table lists this clone with a few counts. The chain is built from TRBV5-1 and TRBJ2-3, with 7 bases identical to TRBD1. The germline V gene has CDR1 SGHRS and CDR2 YFSETQ. The J segment lost 10 bases and the V segment lost 1 base, leaving 0 bases of the junction unmatched. This CDR3 is built from 11 residues. The CDR3 loop is CASSLTGAQYF. The DNA of the CDR3 is TGCGCCAGCAGCTTGACAGGGGCGCAGTATTTT.

This clone has ten or more counts. V and J are TRBV7-9 and TRBJ1-2, with D hard to call. Between the trimmed V and J ends, which lost 1 base and 4 bases, there was a span of 7 bases. Germline CDR1 reads SEHNR; CDR2 reads FQNEAQ (reference sequence). CDR3 size: 13 residues. Written as DNA, the CDR3 is TGTGCCAGCAGCTTAGATGGCCCCTATGGCTACACCTTC. Protein: CASSLDGPYGYTF.

This clone occurred many times. The rearrangement links TRBV19 to TRBJ2-1; perhaps TRBD2 as D (6 bases). The length of the CDR3 is 14 residues. Deletions cut 4 bases from V and 1 base from J, with 8 bases between. Germline loops: CDR1 LNHDA, CDR2 SQIVND (reference sequence). CDR3 in amino acids: CASSTGRSYNEQFF. The CDR3 DNA sequence: TGTGCCAGTAGTACGGGGAGGTCCTACAATGAGCAGTTCTTC. The full variable domain, with the rest looked up from reference TRBV19 and TRBJ2-1, is DGGITQSPKYLFRKEGQNVTLSCEQNLNHDAMYWYRQDPGQGLRLIYYSQIVNDFQKGDIAEGYSVSREKKESFPLTVTSAQKNPTAFYLCASSTGRSYNEQFFGPGTRLTVL.

This clone was observed at least ten times. The rearrangement uses TRBV9 and TRBJ1-5, with TRBD1 matching 7 bases. The CDR3 runs 15 residues. Germline V lookup: CDR1 SGDLS, CDR2 YYNGEE. The ends lost 2 bases at V and 5 bases at J; junction bases unmatched: 7. CDR3 protein: CASSVEGAADQPQHF. The DNA of the CDR3 is TGTGCCAGCAGCGTCGAGGGGGCGGCGGATCAGCCCCAGCATTTT.

The table lists this clone with many counts. This chain joins TRBV19 and TRBJ2-3; TRBD2 matches 10 bases. Trimming cost V 5 bases and J 1 base; bases outside gene matches: 6. The germline V gene encodes CDR1 LNHDA and CDR2 SQIVND (reference sequence). CDR3 length: 16 residues. CDR3 in amino acids: CASSPGLAVGTDTQYF. In DNA form, the CDR3 reads TGTGCCAGTAGTCCAGGACTAGCGGTGGGCACAGATACGCAGTATTTT.

This clone was detected only a few times. The chain couples TRBV7-9 to TRBJ2-1; 10 nucleotides match TRBD2. Germline V gene data show CDR1 as SEHNR and CDR2 as FQNEAQ (reference sequence). V trimming: 1 base; J trimming: 4 bases; junction bases outside the gene matches: 7. The CDR3 has 17 amino acids. The CDR3: CASSLGSLAGAYNEQFF. Written as DNA, the CDR3 is TGTGCCAGCAGCTTAGGTTCCCTAGCGGGGGCGTACAATGAGCAGTTCTTC. The whole variable domain, filled in from reference TRBV7-9 and TRBJ2-1, reads DTGVSQNPRHKITKRGQNVTFRCDPISEHNRLYWYRQTLGQGPEFLTYFQNEAQLEKSRLLSDRFSAERPKGSFSTLEIQRTEQGDSAMYLCASSLGSLAGAYNEQFFGPGTRLTVL.

This clone has a count of ten or more. V and J are TRBV5-1 and TRBJ1-6; 8 positions agree with TRBD1. J gave up 6 bases and V 3 bases, and 8 bases lay outside the gene matches. The germline V gene has CDR1 SGHRS and CDR2 YFSETQ. CDR3 length: 16 residues. The CDR3, as DNA: TGCGCCAGCAGCTCACAGGGGGGTAGGGGTAATTCACCCCTCCACTTT. It is translated as CASSSQGGRGNSPLHF.

This clone has a count of ten or more. The chain is built from TRBV19 and TRBJ1-5; 7 bases match TRBD1. The V and J ends lost 4 bases and 4 bases, in that order; junction bases with no gene match: 10. The length of the CDR3 is 16 residues. Germline CDR1 and CDR2: LNHDA and SQIVND (reference sequence). CDR3 bases: TGTGCCAGTAGTAGTCAGGGGGGAAGGAGAAATCAGCCCCAGCATTTT. Its translation is CASSSQGGRRNQPQHF.